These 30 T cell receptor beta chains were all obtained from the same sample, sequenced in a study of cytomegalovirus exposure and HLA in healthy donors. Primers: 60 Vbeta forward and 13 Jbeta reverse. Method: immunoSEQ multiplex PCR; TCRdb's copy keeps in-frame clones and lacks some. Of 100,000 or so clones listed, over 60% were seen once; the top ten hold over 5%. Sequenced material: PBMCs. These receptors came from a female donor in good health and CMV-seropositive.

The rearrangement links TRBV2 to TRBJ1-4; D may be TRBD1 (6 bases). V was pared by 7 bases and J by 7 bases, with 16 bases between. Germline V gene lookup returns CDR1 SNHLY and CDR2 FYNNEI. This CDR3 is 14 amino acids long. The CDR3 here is CASNWVAGVEKLFF. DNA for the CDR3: TGTGCCAGCAACTGGGTGGCAGGGGTTGAAAAACTGTTTTTT. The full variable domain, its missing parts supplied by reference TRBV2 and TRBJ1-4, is EPEVTQTPSHQVTQMGQEVILRCVPISNHLYFYWYRQILGQKVEFLVSFYNNEISEKSEIFDDQFSVERPDGSNFTLKIRSTKLEDSAMYFCASNWVAGVEKLFFGSGTQLSVL.

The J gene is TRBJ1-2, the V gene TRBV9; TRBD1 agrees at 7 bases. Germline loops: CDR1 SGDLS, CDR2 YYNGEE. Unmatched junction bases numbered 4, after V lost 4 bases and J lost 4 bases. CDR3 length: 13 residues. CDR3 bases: TGTGCCAGCAGCAAGACAGGGATCTATGGCTACACCTTC. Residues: CASSKTGIYGYTF.

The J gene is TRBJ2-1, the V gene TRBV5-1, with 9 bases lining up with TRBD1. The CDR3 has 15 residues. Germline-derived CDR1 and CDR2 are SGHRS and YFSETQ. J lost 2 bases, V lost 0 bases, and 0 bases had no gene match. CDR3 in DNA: TGCGCCAGCAGCTTGGGGACAGGGGCCTACAATGAGCAGTTCTTC. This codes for CASSLGTGAYNEQFF.

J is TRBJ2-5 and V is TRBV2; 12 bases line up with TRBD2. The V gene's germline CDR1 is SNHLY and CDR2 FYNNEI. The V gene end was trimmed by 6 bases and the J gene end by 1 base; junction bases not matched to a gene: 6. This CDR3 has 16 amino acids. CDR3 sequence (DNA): TGTGCCAGCAGGGAAACTAGCGGGGGGCTCCAAGAGACCCAGTACTTC. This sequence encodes CASRETSGGLQETQYF.

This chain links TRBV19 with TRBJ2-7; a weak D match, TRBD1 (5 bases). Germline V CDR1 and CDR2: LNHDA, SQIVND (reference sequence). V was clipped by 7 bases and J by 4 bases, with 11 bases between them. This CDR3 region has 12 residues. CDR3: CASTNPGYEQYF. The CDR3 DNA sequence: TGTGCCAGTACCAACCCAGGGTACGAGCAGTACTTC.

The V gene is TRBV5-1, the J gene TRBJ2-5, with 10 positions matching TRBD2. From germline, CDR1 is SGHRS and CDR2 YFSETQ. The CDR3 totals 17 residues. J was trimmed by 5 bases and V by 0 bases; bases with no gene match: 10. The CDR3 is CASSLAKLAGLEETQYF. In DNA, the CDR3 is TGCGCCAGCAGCTTGGCGAAACTAGCGGGGCTCGAGGAGACCCAGTACTTC.

For the CDR3, the DNA is TGCGCCAGCAGCTGGTCAGGGCAGAACACTGAAGCTTTCTTT. It translates to CASSWSGQNTEAFF. The genes are TRBV5-1 and TRBJ1-1; a possible D gene is TRBD1 (5 bases). CDR1 is SGHRS and CDR2 is YFSETQ in the germline V gene. CDR3 length equals 14 residues. V lost 3 bases and J 1 base, leaving 10 bases between the germline ends.

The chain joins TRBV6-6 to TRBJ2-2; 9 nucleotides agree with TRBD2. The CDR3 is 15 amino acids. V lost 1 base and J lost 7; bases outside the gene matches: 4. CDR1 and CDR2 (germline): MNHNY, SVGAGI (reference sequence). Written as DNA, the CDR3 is TGTGCCAGCAGTTACTTAGCGGGAGCGAGCGGGGAGCTGTTTTTT. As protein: CASSYLAGASGELFF.

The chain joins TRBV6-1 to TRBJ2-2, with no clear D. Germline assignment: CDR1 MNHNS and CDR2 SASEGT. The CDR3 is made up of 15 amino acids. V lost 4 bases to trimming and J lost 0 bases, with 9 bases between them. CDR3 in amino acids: CASSVAATNTGELFF. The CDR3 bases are TGTGCCAGCAGTGTAGCAGCGACGAACACCGGGGAGCTGTTTTTT.

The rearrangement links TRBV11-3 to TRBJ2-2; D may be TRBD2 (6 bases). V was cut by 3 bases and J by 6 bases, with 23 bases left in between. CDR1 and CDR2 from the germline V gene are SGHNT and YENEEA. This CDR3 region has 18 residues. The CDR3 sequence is CASSLDTRGFQGAGELFF. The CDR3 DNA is TGTGCCAGCAGCTTGGACACTCGGGGGTTTCAGGGCGCCGGGGAGCTGTTTTTT.

CDR3 residues: CASYDRENTGELFF. The CDR3 region has the DNA TGTGCCAGCTACGACAGGGAGAACACCGGGGAGCTGTTTTTT. The rearrangement links TRBV27 to TRBJ2-2; 7 bases map to TRBD1. Trimming removed 8 bases from V and 1 base from J; junction bases left unmatched: 4. The CDR3 extends over 14 amino acids. In germline, CDR1 is MNHEY, CDR2 SMNVEV (reference sequence).

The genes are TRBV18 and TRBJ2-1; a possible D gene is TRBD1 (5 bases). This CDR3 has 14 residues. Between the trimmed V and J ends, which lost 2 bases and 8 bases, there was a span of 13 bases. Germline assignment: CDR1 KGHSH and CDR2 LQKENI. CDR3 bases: TGTGCCAGCTCACCATATAGGGGAAACCATGAGCAGTTCTTC. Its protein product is CASSPYRGNHEQFF.

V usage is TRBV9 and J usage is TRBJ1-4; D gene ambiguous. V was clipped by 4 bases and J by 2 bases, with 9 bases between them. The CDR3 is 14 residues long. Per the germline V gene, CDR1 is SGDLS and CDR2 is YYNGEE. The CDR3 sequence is CASSNPPTNEKLFF. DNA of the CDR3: TGTGCCAGCAGCAATCCCCCGACTAATGAAAAACTGTTTTTT.

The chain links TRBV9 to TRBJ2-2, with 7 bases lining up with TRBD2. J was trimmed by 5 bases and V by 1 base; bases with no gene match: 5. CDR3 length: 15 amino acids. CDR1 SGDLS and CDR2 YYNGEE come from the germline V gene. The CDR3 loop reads CASSVLMGGTGELFF. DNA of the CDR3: TGTGCCAGCAGCGTACTGATGGGAGGGACCGGGGAGCTGTTTTTT.

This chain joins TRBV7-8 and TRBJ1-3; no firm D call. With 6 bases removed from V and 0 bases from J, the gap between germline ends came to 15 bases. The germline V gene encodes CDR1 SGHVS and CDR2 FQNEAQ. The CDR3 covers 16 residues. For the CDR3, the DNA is TGTGCCAGCAGGTTCAGCGCTAGTTTCTCTGGAAACACCATATATTTT. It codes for CASRFSASFSGNTIYF. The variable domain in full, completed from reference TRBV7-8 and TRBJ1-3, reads GAGVSQSPRYKVAKRGQDVALRCDPISGHVSLFWYQQALGQGPEFLTYFQNEAQLDKSGLPSDRFFAERPEGSVSTLKIQRTQQEDSAVYLCASRFSASFSGNTIYFGEGSWLTVV.

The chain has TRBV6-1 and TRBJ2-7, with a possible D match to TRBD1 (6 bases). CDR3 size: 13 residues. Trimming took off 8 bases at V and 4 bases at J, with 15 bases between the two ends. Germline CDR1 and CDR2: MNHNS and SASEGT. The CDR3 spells CASAQGRAYEQYF. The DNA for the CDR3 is TGTGCCAGCGCTCAGGGGCGCGCTTACGAGCAGTACTTC.

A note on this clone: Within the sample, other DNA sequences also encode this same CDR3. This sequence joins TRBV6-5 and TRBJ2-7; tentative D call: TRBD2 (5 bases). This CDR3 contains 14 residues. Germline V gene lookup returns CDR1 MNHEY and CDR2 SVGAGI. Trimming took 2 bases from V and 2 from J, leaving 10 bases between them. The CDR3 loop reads CASSYVEGAYEQYF. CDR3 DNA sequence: TGTGCCAGCAGTTACGTAGAGGGTGCCTACGAGCAGTACTTC.

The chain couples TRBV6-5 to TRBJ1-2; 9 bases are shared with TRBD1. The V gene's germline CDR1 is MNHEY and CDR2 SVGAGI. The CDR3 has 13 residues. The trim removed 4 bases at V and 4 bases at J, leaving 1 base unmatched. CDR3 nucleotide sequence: TGTGCCAGCAGTTGGGACAGGGCCTATGGCTACACCTTC. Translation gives CASSWDRAYGYTF.

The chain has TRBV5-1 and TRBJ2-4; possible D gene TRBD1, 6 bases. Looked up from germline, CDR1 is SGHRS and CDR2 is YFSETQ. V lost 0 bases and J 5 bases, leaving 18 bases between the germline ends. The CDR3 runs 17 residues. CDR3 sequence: CASSLGGQIFPQNIQYF. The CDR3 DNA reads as TGCGCCAGCAGCTTGGGCGGACAGATCTTTCCTCAAAACATTCAGTACTTC.

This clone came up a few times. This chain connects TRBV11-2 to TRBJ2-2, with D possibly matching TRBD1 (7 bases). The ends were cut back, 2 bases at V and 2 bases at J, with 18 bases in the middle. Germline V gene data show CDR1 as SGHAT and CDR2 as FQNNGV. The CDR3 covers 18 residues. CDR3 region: CASSLQGGVEPNTGELFF. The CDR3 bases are TGTGCCAGCAGCTTACAGGGGGGCGTCGAGCCAAACACCGGGGAGCTGTTTTTT.

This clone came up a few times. The CDR3 nucleotides are TGTGCCAGCAGTTTCAGGGGCTCAGGGACAGATACGCAGTATTTT. Protein product: CASSFRGSGTDTQYF. The V call is TRBV28, the J call TRBJ2-3; D might be TRBD1 (6 bases). Trimming removed 3 bases at V and 3 bases at J, with 13 bases between. Germline CDR1 and CDR2: MDHEN and SYDVKM. The CDR3 runs 15 residues.

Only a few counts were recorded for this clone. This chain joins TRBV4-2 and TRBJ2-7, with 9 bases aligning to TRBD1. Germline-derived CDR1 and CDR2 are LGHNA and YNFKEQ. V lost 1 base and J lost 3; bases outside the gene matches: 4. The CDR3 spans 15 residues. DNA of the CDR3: TGTGCCAGCAGCCAAGCGACAGGGGGAAACTACGAGCAGTACTTC. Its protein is CASSQATGGNYEQYF.

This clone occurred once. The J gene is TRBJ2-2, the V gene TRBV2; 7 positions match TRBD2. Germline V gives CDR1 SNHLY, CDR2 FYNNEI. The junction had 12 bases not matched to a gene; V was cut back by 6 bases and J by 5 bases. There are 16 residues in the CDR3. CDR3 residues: CASRGTIILRTGELFF. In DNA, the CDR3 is TGTGCCAGCAGAGGGACTATCATTCTTCGGACCGGGGAGCTGTTTTTT.

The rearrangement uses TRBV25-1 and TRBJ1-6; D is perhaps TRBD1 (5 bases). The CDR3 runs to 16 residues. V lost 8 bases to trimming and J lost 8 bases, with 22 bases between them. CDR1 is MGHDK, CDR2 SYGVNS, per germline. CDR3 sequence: CASSTARGGFDSPLHF. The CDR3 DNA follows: TGTGCCAGCTCAACCGCTCGGGGGGGGTTTGATTCACCCCTCCACTTT.

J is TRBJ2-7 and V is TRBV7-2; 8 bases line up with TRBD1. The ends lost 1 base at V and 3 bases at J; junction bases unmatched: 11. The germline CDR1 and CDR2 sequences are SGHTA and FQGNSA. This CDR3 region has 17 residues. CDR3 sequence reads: CASSLVGAAGGFYEQYF. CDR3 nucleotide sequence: TGTGCCAGCAGCTTAGTAGGAGCGGCAGGGGGCTTCTACGAGCAGTACTTC.

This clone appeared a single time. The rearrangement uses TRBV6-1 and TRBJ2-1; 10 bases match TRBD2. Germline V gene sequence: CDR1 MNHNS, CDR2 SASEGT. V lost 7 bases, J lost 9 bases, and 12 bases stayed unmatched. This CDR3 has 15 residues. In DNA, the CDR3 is TGTGCCAGCAAGGTATGGCTAGCGGGAGCTGGTGAGCAGTTCTTC. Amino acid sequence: CASKVWLAGAGEQFF.

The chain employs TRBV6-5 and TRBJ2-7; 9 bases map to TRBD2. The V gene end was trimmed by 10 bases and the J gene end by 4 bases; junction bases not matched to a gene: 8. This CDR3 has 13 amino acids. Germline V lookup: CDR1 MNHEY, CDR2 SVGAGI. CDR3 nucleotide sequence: TGTGCCACCCGGCGGGGGGGCCTTTACGAGCAGTACTTC. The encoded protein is CATRRGGLYEQYF.

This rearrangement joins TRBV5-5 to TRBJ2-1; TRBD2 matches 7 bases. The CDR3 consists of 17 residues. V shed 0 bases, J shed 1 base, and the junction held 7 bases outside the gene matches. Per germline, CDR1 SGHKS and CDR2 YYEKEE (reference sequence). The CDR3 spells CASSLAGGIGSYNEQFF. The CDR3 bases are TGTGCCAGCAGCTTGGCCGGGGGGATTGGTTCCTACAATGAGCAGTTCTTC.

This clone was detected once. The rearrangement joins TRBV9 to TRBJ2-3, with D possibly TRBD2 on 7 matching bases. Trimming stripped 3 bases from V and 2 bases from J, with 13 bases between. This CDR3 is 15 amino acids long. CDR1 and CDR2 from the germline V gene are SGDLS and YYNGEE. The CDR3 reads CASSEGGANTDTQYF. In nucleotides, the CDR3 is TGTGCCAGCAGCGAGGGGGGGGCCAACACAGATACGCAGTATTTT.

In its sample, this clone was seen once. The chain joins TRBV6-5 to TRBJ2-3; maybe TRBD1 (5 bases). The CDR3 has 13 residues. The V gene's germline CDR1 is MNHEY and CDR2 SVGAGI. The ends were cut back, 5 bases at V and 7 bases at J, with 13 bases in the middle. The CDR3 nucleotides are TGTGCCAGCAGTCCAAACAACAGGTATACGCAGTATTTT. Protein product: CASSPNNRYTQYF.